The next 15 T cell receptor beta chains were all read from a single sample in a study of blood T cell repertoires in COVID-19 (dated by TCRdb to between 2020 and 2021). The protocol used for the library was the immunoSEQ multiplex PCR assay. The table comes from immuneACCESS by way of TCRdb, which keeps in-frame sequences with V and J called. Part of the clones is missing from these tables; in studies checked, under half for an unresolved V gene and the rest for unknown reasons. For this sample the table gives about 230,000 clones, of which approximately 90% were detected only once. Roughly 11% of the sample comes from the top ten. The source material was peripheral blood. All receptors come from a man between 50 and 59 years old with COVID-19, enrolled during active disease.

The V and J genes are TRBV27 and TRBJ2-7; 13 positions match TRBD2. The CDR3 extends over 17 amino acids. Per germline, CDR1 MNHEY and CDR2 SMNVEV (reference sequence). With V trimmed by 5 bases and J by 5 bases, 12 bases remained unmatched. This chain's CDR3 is CASSPRRTSGRAHEQYF. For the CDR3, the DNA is TGTGCCAGCAGTCCAAGACGGACTAGCGGGAGAGCCCACGAGCAGTACTTC.

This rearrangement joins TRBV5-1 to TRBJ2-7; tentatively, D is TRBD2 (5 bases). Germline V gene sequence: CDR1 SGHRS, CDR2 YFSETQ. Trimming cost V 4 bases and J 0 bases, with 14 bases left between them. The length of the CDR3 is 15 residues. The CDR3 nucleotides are TGCGCCAGCAGCAAGCTAGCCACGACCTCCTACGAGCAGTACTTC. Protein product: CASSKLATTSYEQYF.

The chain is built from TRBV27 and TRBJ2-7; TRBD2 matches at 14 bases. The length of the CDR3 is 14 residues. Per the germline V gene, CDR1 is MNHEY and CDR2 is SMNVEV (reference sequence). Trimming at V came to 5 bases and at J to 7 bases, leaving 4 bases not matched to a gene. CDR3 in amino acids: CASSRLAGGEEQYF. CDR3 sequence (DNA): TGTGCCAGCAGTCGACTAGCGGGAGGGGAAGAGCAGTACTTC.

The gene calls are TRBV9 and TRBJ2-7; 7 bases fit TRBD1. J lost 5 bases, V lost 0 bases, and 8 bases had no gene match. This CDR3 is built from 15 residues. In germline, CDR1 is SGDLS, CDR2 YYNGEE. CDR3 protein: CASSVATGVLDEQYF. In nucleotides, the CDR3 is TGTGCCAGCAGCGTAGCTACAGGGGTTTTAGACGAGCAGTACTTC.

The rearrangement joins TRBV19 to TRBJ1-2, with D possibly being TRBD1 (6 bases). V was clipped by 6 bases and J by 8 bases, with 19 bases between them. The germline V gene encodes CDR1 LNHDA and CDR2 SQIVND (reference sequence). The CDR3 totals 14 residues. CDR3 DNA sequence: TGTGCCAGTAGGATAAGGGAATCAGGGGAAGGCTACACCTTC. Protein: CASRIRESGEGYTF.

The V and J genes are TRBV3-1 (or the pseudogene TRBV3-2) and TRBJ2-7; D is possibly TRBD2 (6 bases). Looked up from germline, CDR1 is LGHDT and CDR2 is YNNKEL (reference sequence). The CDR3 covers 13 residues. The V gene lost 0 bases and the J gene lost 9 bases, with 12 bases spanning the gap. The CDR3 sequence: CASSQEGWRGQYF. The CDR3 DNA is TGTGCCAGCAGCCAAGAAGGATGGCGGGGGCAGTACTTC.

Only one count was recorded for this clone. The CDR3 is CASSSLAGGFYNEQFF. CDR3 nucleotide sequence: TGTGCCAGCAGCTCCCTAGCGGGGGGGTTCTACAATGAGCAGTTCTTC. The chain has TRBV11-2 and TRBJ2-1, with 12 bases that match TRBD2. The germline gives CDR1 SGHAT, CDR2 FQNNGV. J gave up 3 bases and V 4 bases, and 4 bases lay outside the gene matches. The CDR3 consists of 16 residues.

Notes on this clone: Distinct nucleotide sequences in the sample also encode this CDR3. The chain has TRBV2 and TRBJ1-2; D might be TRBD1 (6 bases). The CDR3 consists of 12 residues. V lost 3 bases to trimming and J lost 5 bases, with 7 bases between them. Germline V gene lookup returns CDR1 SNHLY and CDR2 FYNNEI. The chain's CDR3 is CASSDRGYGYTF. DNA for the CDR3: TGTGCCAGCAGTGACAGGGGATATGGCTACACCTTC.

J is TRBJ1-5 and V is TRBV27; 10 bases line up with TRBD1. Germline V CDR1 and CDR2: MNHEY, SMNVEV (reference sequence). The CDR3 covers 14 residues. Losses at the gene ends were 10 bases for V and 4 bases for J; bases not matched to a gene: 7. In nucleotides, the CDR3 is TGTGCCACCTCCGACAGGGGGCCGAATCAGCCCCAGCATTTT. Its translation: CATSDRGPNQPQHF.

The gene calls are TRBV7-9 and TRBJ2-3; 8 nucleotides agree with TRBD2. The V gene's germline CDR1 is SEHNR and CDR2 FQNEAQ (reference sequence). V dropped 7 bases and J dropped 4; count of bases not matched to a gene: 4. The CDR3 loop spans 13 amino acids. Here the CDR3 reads CASTGGRPDTQYF. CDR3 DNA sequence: TGTGCCAGCACGGGAGGGAGGCCAGATACGCAGTATTTT.

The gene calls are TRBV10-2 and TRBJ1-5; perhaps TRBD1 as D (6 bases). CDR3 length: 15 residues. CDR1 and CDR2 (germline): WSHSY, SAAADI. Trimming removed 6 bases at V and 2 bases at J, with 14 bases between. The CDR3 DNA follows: TGCGCCAGCAGCATTACAGGGTTAGGCAATCAGCCCCAGCATTTT. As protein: CASSITGLGNQPQHF.

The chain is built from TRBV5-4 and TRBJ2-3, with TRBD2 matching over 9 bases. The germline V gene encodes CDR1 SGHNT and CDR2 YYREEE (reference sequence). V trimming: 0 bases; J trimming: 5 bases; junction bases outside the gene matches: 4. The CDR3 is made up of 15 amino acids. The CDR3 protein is CASSLVLAGEDTQYF. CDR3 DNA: TGTGCCAGCAGCTTGGTATTAGCGGGAGAAGATACGCAGTATTTT.

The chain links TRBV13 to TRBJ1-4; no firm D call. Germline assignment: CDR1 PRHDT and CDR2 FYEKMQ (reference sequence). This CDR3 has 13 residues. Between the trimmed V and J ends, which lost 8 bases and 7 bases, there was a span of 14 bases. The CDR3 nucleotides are TGTGCCAGCCCCGGGAGGGCAGGTGAAAAACTGTTTTTT. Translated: CASPGRAGEKLFF.

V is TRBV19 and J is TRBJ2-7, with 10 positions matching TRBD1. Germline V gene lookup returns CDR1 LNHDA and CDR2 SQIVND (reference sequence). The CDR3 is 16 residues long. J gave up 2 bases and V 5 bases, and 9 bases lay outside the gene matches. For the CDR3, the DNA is TGTGCCAGTAGTTCCCGGAGGACAGGGGGGACCTACGAGCAGTACTTC. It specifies CASSSRRTGGTYEQYF. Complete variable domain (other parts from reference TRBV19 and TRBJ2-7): DGGITQSPKYLFRKEGQNVTLSCEQNLNHDAMYWYRQDPGQGLRLIYYSQIVNDFQKGDIAEGYSVSREKKESFPLTVTSAQKNPTAFYLCASSSRRTGGTYEQYFGPGTRLTVT.

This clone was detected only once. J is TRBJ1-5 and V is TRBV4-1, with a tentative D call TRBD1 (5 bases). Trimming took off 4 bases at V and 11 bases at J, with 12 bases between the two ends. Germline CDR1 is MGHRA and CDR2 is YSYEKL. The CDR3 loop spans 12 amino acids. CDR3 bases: TGCGCCAGCAGCCCCCCCGGCAGGGCCCAGCATTTT. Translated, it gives CASSPPGRAQHF.